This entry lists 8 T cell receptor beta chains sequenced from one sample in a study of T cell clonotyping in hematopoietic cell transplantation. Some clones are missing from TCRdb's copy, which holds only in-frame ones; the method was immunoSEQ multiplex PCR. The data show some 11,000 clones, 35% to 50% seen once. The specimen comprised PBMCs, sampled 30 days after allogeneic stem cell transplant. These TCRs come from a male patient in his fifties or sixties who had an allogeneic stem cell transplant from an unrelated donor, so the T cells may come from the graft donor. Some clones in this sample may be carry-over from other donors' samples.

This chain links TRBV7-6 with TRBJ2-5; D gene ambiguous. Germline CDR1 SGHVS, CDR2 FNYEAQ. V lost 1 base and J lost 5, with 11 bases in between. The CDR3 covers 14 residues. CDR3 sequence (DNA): TGTGCCAGCAGCTTAGTTACCGGAGATGAGACCCAGTACTTC. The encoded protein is CASSLVTGDETQYF.

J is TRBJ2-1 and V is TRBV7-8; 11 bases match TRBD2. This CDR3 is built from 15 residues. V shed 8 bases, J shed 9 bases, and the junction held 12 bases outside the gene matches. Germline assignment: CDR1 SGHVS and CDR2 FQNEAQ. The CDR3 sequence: CASLMGASGRTEQFF. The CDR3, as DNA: TGTGCCAGCCTCATGGGGGCTAGCGGGAGGACTGAGCAGTTCTTC.

The CDR3 region is CAWSVRTGGAYNSPLHF. The CDR3 DNA reads as TGTGCCTGGAGTGTACGGACCGGGGGGGCCTATAATTCACCCCTCCACTTT. The rearrangement links TRBV30 to TRBJ1-6; perhaps TRBD1 as D (5 bases). CDR3 size: 17 residues. V was cut by 0 bases and J by 2 bases, with 14 bases left in between. Germline V gene sequence: CDR1 GTSNPN, CDR2 SVGIG (reference sequence).

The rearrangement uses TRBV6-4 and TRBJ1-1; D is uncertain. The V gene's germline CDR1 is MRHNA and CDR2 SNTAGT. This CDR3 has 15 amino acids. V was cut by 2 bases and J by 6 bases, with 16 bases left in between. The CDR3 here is CASSDIGRSAAEAFF. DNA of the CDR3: TGTGCCAGCAGTGACATCGGGCGTAGCGCCGCTGAAGCTTTCTTT.

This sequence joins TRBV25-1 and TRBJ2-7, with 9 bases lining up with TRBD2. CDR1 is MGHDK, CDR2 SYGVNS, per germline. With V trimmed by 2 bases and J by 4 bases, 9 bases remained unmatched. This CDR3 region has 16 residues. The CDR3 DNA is TGTGCCAGCAGTGAACGGGGCGGGGGGGCCGGTTACGAGCAGTACTTC. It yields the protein CASSERGGGAGYEQYF.

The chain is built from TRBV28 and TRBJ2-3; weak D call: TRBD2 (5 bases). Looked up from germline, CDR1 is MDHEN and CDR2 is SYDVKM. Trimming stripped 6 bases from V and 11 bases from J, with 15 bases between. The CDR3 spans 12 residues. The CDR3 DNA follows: TGTGCCAGCAGCCCCGGGCCGGGAAGGCAGTATTTT. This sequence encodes CASSPGPGRQYF.

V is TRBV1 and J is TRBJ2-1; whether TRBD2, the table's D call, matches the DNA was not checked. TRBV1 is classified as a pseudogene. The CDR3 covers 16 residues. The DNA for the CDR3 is TGCACCAGCAGCCAAGAACCCCTAGCGGGACCGGATGAGCAGTTCTTC. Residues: CTSSQEPLAGPDEQFF.

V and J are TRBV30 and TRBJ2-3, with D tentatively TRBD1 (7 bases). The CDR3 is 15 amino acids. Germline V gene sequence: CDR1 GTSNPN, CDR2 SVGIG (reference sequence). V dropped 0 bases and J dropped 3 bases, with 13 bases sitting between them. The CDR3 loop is CAWSVGGGGTDTQYF. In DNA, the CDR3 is TGTGCCTGGAGTGTCGGAGGGGGCGGGACAGATACGCAGTATTTT.